A selection of T cell receptor beta chains follows, all from one sample in a study of blood T cell repertoires in COVID-19. TCRdb's table, derived via immunoSEQ multiplex PCR, lists solely in-frame clones and lacks some. The sample lists fewer than 300,000 clones; approximately 84% were seen once. The sample taken for sequencing was PBMCs or T cells enriched from blood (not recorded which). Source of these receptors: a young man who had recovered from COVID-19. The CDR3 runs from the conserved cysteine through the conserved F or W. A D gene is named only where the DNA matches it firmly. For some rows the clone size is stated as once, few or many, or as a class when expanded; others skip it.

CDR3 protein,CDR3 DNA,V gene,D gene,J gene,clone size
CASRKQGTGNTIYF,TGCGCCAGCAGAAAACAGGGCACTGGAAACACCATATATTTT,TRBV5-1,-,TRBJ1-3,-
CASSEGTRGYEQFF,TGTGCCAGCAGTGAGGGGACTAGGGGCTATGAGCAGTTCTTC,TRBV2,TRBD2,TRBJ2-1,-
CASSLGGSAYNEQFF,TGTGCCAGCAGTTTAGGCGGGAGTGCCTACAATGAGCAGTTCTTC,TRBV28,TRBD2,TRBJ2-1,-
CASSFLEGGDQYF,TGTGCCAGCAGCTTTTTGGAAGGGGGGGATCAGTACTTC,TRBV5-4,-,TRBJ2-7,-
CASLKRGPNTEAFF,TGTGCCAGCCTGAAAAGGGGGCCGAACACTGAAGCTTTCTTT,TRBV28,TRBD1,TRBJ1-1,-
CASSSGTTYEQYF,TGCGCCAGCAGCTCGGGGACTACCTACGAGCAGTACTTC,TRBV5-1,TRBD2,TRBJ2-7,-
CASSEWTEDNSPLHF,TGTGCCAGCAGTGAATGGACGGAGGATAATTCACCCCTCCACTTT,TRBV6-1,-,TRBJ1-6,-
CASSFGGQFFSGANVLTF,TGCGCCAGCAGTTTCGGGGGACAGTTTTTCTCTGGGGCCAACGTCCTGACTTTC,TRBV5-1,-,TRBJ2-6,-
CASSEYMGLDFYTQYF,TGTGCCAGCAGTGAATATATGGGACTAGATTTCTATACGCAGTATTTT,TRBV25-1,TRBD2,TRBJ2-3,-
CASSLFGSVYEQYF,TGTGCCAGCAGTTTATTCGGGAGTGTCTACGAGCAGTACTTC,TRBV27,-,TRBJ2-7,-
CASSSTYNEQFF,TGTGCCAGCAGCTCAACCTACAATGAGCAGTTCTTC,TRBV7-9,-,TRBJ2-1,-
CASSVVGAAYNEQFF,TGTGCCAGCAGCGTGGTGGGAGCGGCCTACAATGAGCAGTTCTTC,TRBV7-3,-,TRBJ2-1,-
CASRGQGDTEAFF,TGTGCCAGCAGGGGACAGGGCGACACTGAAGCTTTCTTT,TRBV11-2,TRBD1,TRBJ1-1,-
CASSFIGGTSGTQYF,TGTGCCAGCAGCTTTATAGGCGGGACTAGTGGGACCCAGTACTTC,TRBV11-3,TRBD2,TRBJ2-5,-
CASSLTPGQGNSPLHF,TGTGCCAGCAGTTTAACCCCGGGACAGGGGAATTCACCCCTCCACTTT,TRBV27,TRBD1,TRBJ1-6,-
CASSRGYTEAFF,TGTGCCAGTAGCAGGGGGTACACTGAAGCTTTCTTT,TRBV19,TRBD1,TRBJ1-1,-
CASTVGLRTDTQYF,TGTGCCAGTACCGTAGGACTGCGCACAGATACGCAGTATTTT,TRBV19,-,TRBJ2-3,-
CASSETVYNEQFF,TGTGCCAGCAGTGAAACTGTTTACAATGAGCAGTTCTTC,TRBV2,-,TRBJ2-1,-
CASSQDARGETQYF,TGTGCCAGCAGCCAAGATGCCAGGGGAGAGACCCAGTACTTC,TRBV3-1/TRBV3-2,-,TRBJ2-5,-
CASSTGLKTYEQYF,TGTGCCAGCAGCACGGGACTAAAAACTTACGAGCAGTACTTC,TRBV7-9,TRBD2,TRBJ2-7,once
CASSHRGRGRPPDEQYF,TGTGCCAGCAGCCATCGTGGAAGGGGCAGGCCTCCGGACGAGCAGTACTTC,TRBV3-1/TRBV3-2,-,TRBJ2-7,-
CASSGTGGGGETQYF,TGCGCCAGCAGCGGCACGGGGGGCGGGGGAGAGACCCAGTACTTC,TRBV4-1,-,TRBJ2-5,-
CASSLEDGAYEQYF,TGTGCCAGCAGCTTAGAGGACGGGGCCTACGAGCAGTACTTC,TRBV11-3,-,TRBJ2-7,few
CASRLMGGSEQFF,TGTGCCAGTAGATTAATGGGGGGTTCTGAGCAGTTCTTC,TRBV19,-,TRBJ2-1,once
CASSLATGRGYGYTF,TGTGCCAGCAGCTTAGCGACAGGGAGAGGCTATGGCTACACCTTC,TRBV7-9,TRBD1,TRBJ1-2,-
CASSQTPDPGANEKLFF,TGTGCCAGCAGCCAAACTCCTGATCCAGGGGCTAATGAAAAACTGTTTTTT,TRBV4-2,-,TRBJ1-4,once
CASSRESGPDTQYF,TGTGCCAGCAGTCGGGAAAGTGGTCCAGATACGCAGTATTTT,TRBV2,-,TRBJ2-3,-
CASSLAGGGNYGYTF,TGCGCCAGCAGCTTGGCCGGAGGGGGCAACTATGGCTACACCTTC,TRBV5-1,TRBD1,TRBJ1-2,-
CASSPKTGDYEQYF,TGTGCCAGCTCACCAAAGACAGGGGACTACGAGCAGTACTTC,TRBV18,TRBD1,TRBJ2-7,-
CASRGQALRPGANVLTF,TGTGCCAGCAGGGGACAGGCCCTACGGCCTGGGGCCAACGTCCTGACTTTC,TRBV7-9,TRBD1,TRBJ2-6,-
CAWSDGTHNEQFF,TGTGCCTGGAGTGACGGGACTCACAATGAGCAGTTCTTC,TRBV30,-,TRBJ2-1,-
CASSFSLGQGSKEQYF,TGTGCCAGCAGCTTTTCATTGGGACAGGGGTCTAAAGAGCAGTACTTC,TRBV5-6,TRBD1,TRBJ2-7,-
CASSSGLAQETQYF,TGCGCCAGCAGCTCGGGACTAGCACAAGAGACCCAGTACTTC,TRBV5-1,TRBD2,TRBJ2-5,-
CASSLVDRDMGLEQYF,TGTGCCAGCAGCTTGGTGGACAGGGATATGGGCCTCGAGCAGTACTTC,TRBV5-6,TRBD1,TRBJ2-7,-
CASRISLTFQETQYF,TGTGCCAGCAGGATCTCATTGACTTTCCAAGAGACCCAGTACTTC,TRBV6-5,-,TRBJ2-5,-
CASSLRQAGELFF,TGTGCCAGCAGCTTAAGACAGGCCGGGGAGCTGTTTTTT,TRBV7-2,-,TRBJ2-2,-
CASSLVGLAGVEQFF,TGCGCCAGCAGCTTGGTTGGACTAGCGGGGGTTGAGCAGTTCTTC,TRBV5-1,TRBD2,TRBJ2-1,-
CAWEQPGTAYGYTF,TGTGCCTGGGAACAGCCTGGAACAGCCTATGGCTACACCTTC,TRBV30,-,TRBJ1-2,-
CASSSGTLTDTQYF,TGCGCCAGCAGCTCCGGGACACTCACAGATACGCAGTATTTT,TRBV5-1,-,TRBJ2-3,-
CASSEAGGGQPQHF,TGTGCCAGCAGTGAAGCGGGAGGCGGGCAGCCCCAGCATTTT,TRBV6-4,-,TRBJ1-5,-
CASQQGTGELFF,TGTGCCAGCCAACAGGGGACCGGGGAGCTGTTTTTT,TRBV7-9,TRBD1,TRBJ2-2,-
CASSSLVSWTGGVTEAFF,TGTGCCAGCAGCTCCCTAGTCTCCTGGACAGGTGGAGTGACTGAAGCTTTCTTT,TRBV7-9,TRBD1,TRBJ1-1,few
CASSLDQGGTSSYNEQFF,TGTGCCAGCAGCTTAGATCAGGGGGGGACTAGCTCCTACAATGAGCAGTTCTTC,TRBV11-3,-,TRBJ2-1,-
CASSLFSGANVLTF,TGTGCCAGCAGTTTATTCAGTGGGGCCAACGTCCTGACTTTC,TRBV27,-,TRBJ2-6,-
CASSLAPSATNEKLFF,TGTGCCAGCAGCTTAGCCCCCTCTGCAACTAATGAAAAACTGTTTTTT,TRBV7-9,-,TRBJ1-4,-
CASSQGLAGTAEQYF,TGTGCCAGCAGCCAAGGGTTAGCGGGAACCGCCGAGCAGTACTTC,TRBV3-1/TRBV3-2,TRBD2,TRBJ2-7,-
CASSLNYGGRQETQYF,TGTGCCAGCAGCTTGAATTACGGGGGGCGCCAAGAGACCCAGTACTTC,TRBV5-4,-,TRBJ2-5,-
CASSPRLAVSSYEQYF,TGTGCCAGCAGCCCGCGGCTAGCGGTGAGCTCCTACGAGCAGTACTTC,TRBV7-4,TRBD2,TRBJ2-7,-
CASSEVQAAGYTF,TGTGCCAGCAGTGAAGTCCAGGCTGCGGGCTACACCTTC,TRBV2,-,TRBJ1-2,-
CASSFIHEGTEAFF,TGTGCCAGCAGCTTCATCCACGAGGGCACTGAAGCTTTCTTT,TRBV5-8,-,TRBJ1-1,-
CASSGGNEQFF,TGTGCCAGCAGTGGAGGGAATGAGCAGTTCTTC,TRBV28,-,TRBJ2-1,-
CASSYTGDTEAFF,TGTGCCAGCAGTTATACAGGGGACACTGAAGCTTTCTTT,TRBV6-5,TRBD1,TRBJ1-1,-
CASSQGLAGGQFF,TGTGCCAGCAGCCAAGGACTAGCGGGAGGGCAGTTCTTC,TRBV11-1,TRBD2,TRBJ2-1,-
CASSKGGGRNNSPLHF,TGTGCCAGCTCAAAGGGCGGGGGGCGTAATAATTCACCCCTCCACTTT,TRBV28,-,TRBJ1-6,-
CASSQSGGYEQYF,TGTGCCAGCAGCCAAAGCGGGGGATACGAGCAGTACTTC,TRBV12-3/TRBV12-4,TRBD2,TRBJ2-7,-
CASSPLREKVLETQYF,TGTGCCAGTAGTCCCCTGAGGGAAAAGGTACTGGAGACCCAGTACTTC,TRBV19,-,TRBJ2-5,-
CAWSVAAEGQPQHF,TGTGCCTGGAGTGTCGCGGCAGAAGGTCAGCCCCAGCATTTT,TRBV30,-,TRBJ1-5,-